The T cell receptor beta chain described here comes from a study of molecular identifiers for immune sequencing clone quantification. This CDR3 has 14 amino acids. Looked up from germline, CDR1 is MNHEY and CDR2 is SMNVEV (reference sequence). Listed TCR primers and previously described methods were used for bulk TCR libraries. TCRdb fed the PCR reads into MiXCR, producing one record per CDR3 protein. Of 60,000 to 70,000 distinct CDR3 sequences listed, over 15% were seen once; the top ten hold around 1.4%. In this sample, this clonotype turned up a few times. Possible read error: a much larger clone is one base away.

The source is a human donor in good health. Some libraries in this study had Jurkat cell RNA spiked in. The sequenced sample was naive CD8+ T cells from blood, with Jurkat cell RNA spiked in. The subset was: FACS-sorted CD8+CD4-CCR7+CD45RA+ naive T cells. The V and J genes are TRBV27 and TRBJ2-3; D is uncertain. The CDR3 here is CASGLRRNTDTQYF. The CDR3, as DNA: TGTGCCAGCGGTTTACGACGAAACACAGATACGCAGTATTTT.